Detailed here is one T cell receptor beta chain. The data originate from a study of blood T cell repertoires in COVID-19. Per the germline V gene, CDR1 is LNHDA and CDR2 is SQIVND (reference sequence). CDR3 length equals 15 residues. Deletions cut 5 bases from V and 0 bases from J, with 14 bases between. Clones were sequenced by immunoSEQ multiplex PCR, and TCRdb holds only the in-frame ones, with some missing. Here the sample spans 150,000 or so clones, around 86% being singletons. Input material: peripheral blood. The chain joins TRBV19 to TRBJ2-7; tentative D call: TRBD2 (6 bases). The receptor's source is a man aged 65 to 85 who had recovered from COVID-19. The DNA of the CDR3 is TGTGCCAGTAGTTTCTCGGACGGGAGCTCCTACGAGCAGTACTTC. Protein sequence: CASSFSDGSSYEQYF. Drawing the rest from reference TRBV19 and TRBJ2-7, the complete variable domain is DGGITQSPKYLFRKEGQNVTLSCEQNLNHDAMYWYRQDPGQGLRLIYYSQIVNDFQKGDIAEGYSVSREKKESFPLTVTSAQKNPTAFYLCASSFSDGSSYEQYFGPGTRLTVT.